These 27 T cell receptor beta chains originate from one sample sequenced in a study of regulatory and conventional T cells in RAG deficiency. Libraries were prepared by immunoSEQ multiplex PCR; TCRdb keeps only in-frame clonotypes and omits some of them. The sample yields 8,000 to 10,000 clones, about 93% seen once. Blood CD4+ CD25-low CD127-high conventional T cells supplied the genomic DNA template. The specimen was CD4+ effector T cells sorted from blood. The source of these receptors is a human donor with RAG deficiency presenting as severe combined immunodeficiency.

The chain has TRBV15 and TRBJ2-5, with D perhaps matching TRBD2 (6 bases). CDR1 and CDR2 (germline): LNHNV, YYDKDF (reference sequence). V was cut by 1 base and J by 4 bases, with 10 bases left in between. This CDR3 has 14 amino acids. CDR3 in amino acids: CATSRGAGRETQYF. The CDR3 nucleotides read TGTGCCACCAGCAGAGGGGCGGGGAGAGAGACCCAGTACTTC.

V gene TRBV10-1 combines with J gene TRBJ2-7; D not resolved. The length of the CDR3 is 11 residues. Deletions cut 3 bases from V and 8 bases from J, with 8 bases between. CDR1 and CDR2 from the germline V gene are WNHNN and SYGVQD (reference sequence). The CDR3 sequence is CASSDVGQQYF. The CDR3 DNA follows: TGCGCCAGCAGTGATGTTGGGCAGCAGTACTTC.

This chain uses TRBV4-1 with TRBJ2-5; D gene unclear. The CDR3 has 13 amino acids. Trimming removed 0 bases at V and 1 base at J, with 3 bases between. Germline lookup yields CDR1 MGHRA and CDR2 YSYEKL. DNA for the CDR3: TGCGCCAGCAGCCAAGACAGCCAAGAGACCCAGTACTTC. Translated: CASSQDSQETQYF.

In its sample, this clone was seen once. This chain connects TRBV10-3 to TRBJ2-5; D ambiguous. The CDR3 is 12 residues long. The V end lost 3 bases, the J end lost 0 bases, and 2 bases lay between the germline ends. From germline, CDR1 is ENHRY and CDR2 SYGVKD. The CDR3 nucleotides read TGTGCCATCAGTGACAACCAAGAGACCCAGTACTTC. Translation gives CAISDNQETQYF.

The chain employs TRBV6-1 and TRBJ1-4; 10 bases are shared with TRBD1. The junction had 0 bases not matched to a gene; V was cut back by 6 bases and J by 5 bases. CDR1 is MNHNS and CDR2 is SASEGT in the germline V gene. There are 13 residues in the CDR3. The CDR3 spells CASRGQGNEKLFF. DNA for the CDR3: TGTGCCAGCAGGGGACAGGGGAATGAAAAACTGTTTTTT.

Concerning this clone itself: Its ends do not fully match the called genes, so a read error is possible. V is TRBV29-1 and J is TRBJ2-7; 10 bases agree with TRBD1. Germline-derived CDR1 and CDR2 are SQVTM and ANQGSEA. CDR3 length equals 18 residues. CDR3 DNA sequence: TGCAGCGTCGAAGTTCGAGACCGGCCGGGACAGGGGTCCTACGAGCAGTACTTC. Protein sequence: CSVEVRDRPGQGSYEQYF.

The chain is built from TRBV5-4 and TRBJ2-1; D remains ambiguous. CDR1 and CDR2 (germline): SGHNT, YYREEE (reference sequence). The CDR3 consists of 11 residues. V was pared by 0 bases and J by 9 bases, with 4 bases between. The CDR3 loop is CASSLVGEQFF. In DNA form, the CDR3 reads TGTGCCAGCAGCTTGGTTGGTGAGCAGTTCTTC.

The V call is TRBV7-2, the J call TRBJ1-1, with D perhaps TRBD1 (5 bases). CDR1 SGHTA and CDR2 FQGNSA come from the germline V gene. The CDR3 sequence is 14 residues long. Trimming shortened V by 5 bases and J by 10 bases, and 20 bases separated the two germline ends. The CDR3: CASSLSRDGKVAFF. CDR3 bases: TGTGCCAGCAGCCTTAGTAGGGACGGTAAAGTAGCTTTCTTT.

CDR3 in DNA: TGTGCCAGCTCACCGGCGTTGAACTATGGCTACACCTTC. It translates to CASSPALNYGYTF. This chain connects TRBV18 to TRBJ1-2; no clear D. The CDR3 has 13 amino acids. V was shortened by 3 bases and J by 2 bases, with 7 bases between the two germline ends. The germline CDR1 and CDR2 sequences are KGHSH and LQKENI.

This chain links TRBV27 with TRBJ1-1; 8 nucleotides agree with TRBD1. CDR3 length: 15 residues. Germline V gives CDR1 MNHEY, CDR2 SMNVEV (reference sequence). J lost 5 bases, V lost 4 bases, and 9 bases had no gene match. CDR3 sequence (DNA): TGTGCCAGCAGTTCCCGGACAGGGAGGAGAACTGAAGCTTTCTTT. It codes for CASSSRTGRRTEAFF.

The V gene is TRBV5-4, the J gene TRBJ2-7; TRBD1 is a possible D gene (6 bases). V was cut by 1 base and J by 2 bases, with 10 bases left in between. CDR1 and CDR2 from the germline V gene are SGHNT and YYREEE (reference sequence). This CDR3 region has 14 residues. CDR3 in amino acids: CASSLRDKTYEQYF. For the CDR3, the DNA is TGTGCCAGCAGCTTGAGGGACAAAACCTACGAGCAGTACTTC.

This chain connects TRBV28 to TRBJ2-6, with 12 bases lining up with TRBD2. The CDR3 spans 18 residues. The V and J ends lost 4 bases and 0 bases, in that order; junction bases with no gene match: 4. CDR1 is MDHEN and CDR2 is SYDVKM in the germline V gene. DNA for the CDR3: TGTGCCAGCAGTTCGACTAGCGGGAGCCTCTCTGGGGCCAACGTCCTGACTTTC. It yields the protein CASSSTSGSLSGANVLTF.

The rearrangement links TRBV9 to TRBJ2-5, with D perhaps matching TRBD1 (5 bases). Trimming pared 0 bases from V and 5 bases from J, leaving 8 bases between. CDR3 length: 13 amino acids. CDR1 is SGDLS, CDR2 YYNGEE, per germline. This CDR3 is CASSVGQLETQYF. CDR3 nucleotide sequence: TGTGCCAGCAGCGTAGGACAGTTGGAGACCCAGTACTTC.

In regard to this clone: One end of the junction is discordant with germline, which a read error may explain. V usage is TRBV15 and J usage is TRBJ1-2; D is possibly TRBD1 (6 bases). CDR3 length equals 11 residues. CDR1 and CDR2 (germline): LNHNV, YYDKDF (reference sequence). The DNA for the CDR3 is TGCTCCACGGGGGGGCTCTATGGCTACACCTTC. Amino acid sequence: CSTGGLYGYTF.

This chain connects TRBV19 to TRBJ1-2, with a tentative D call TRBD1 (5 bases). Trimming removed 7 bases at V and 2 bases at J, with 23 bases between. Germline loops: CDR1 LNHDA, CDR2 SQIVND (reference sequence). This CDR3 region has 17 residues. The CDR3, as DNA: TGTGCCAGTACCCCCTGGTGGCCAGGGATTCGGAACTATGGCTACACCTTC. Translation gives CASTPWWPGIRNYGYTF. Full variable domain (outside the CDR3, taken from reference TRBV19 and TRBJ1-2): DGGITQSPKYLFRKEGQNVTLSCEQNLNHDAMYWYRQDPGQGLRLIYYSQIVNDFQKGDIAEGYSVSREKKESFPLTVTSAQKNPTAFYLCASTPWWPGIRNYGYTFGSGTRLTVV.

The J gene is TRBJ1-2, the V gene TRBV20-1, with D unclear. Germline V gene sequence: CDR1 DFQATT, CDR2 SNEGSKA (reference sequence). Trimming left V 5 bases short and J 4 bases short, with 5 bases between. The CDR3 totals 10 residues. The CDR3 DNA follows: TGCAGTGCTGACACCTATGGCTACACCTTC. Translating gives CSADTYGYTF.

This CDR3 reads CASSPGANYEQYF. The CDR3 region has the DNA TGTGCCAGCTCACCGGGGGCGAACTACGAGCAGTACTTC. The chain carries TRBV18 and TRBJ2-7; D perhaps matches TRBD1 (6 bases). Deletions cut 3 bases from V and 3 bases from J, with 9 bases between. This CDR3 spans 13 amino acids. Germline CDR1 and CDR2: KGHSH and LQKENI. Full variable domain (outside the CDR3, taken from reference TRBV18 and TRBJ2-7): NAGVMQNPRHLVRRRGQEARLRCSPMKGHSHVYWYRQLPEEGLKFMVYLQKENIIDESGMPKERFSAEFPKEGPSILRIQQVVRGDSAAYFCASSPGANYEQYFGPGTRLTVT.

The genes are TRBV7-2 and TRBJ1-2; D call uncertain. The CDR3 loop spans 15 amino acids. Trimming shortened V by 5 bases and J by 8 bases, and 21 bases separated the two germline ends. Germline values: CDR1 SGHTA, CDR2 FQGNSA. CDR3 sequence: CASSLEIYAGGGYTF. CDR3 DNA: TGTGCCAGCAGCCTGGAGATTTACGCCGGAGGAGGCTACACCTTC.

This clone was counted a single time. The genes are TRBV4-2 and TRBJ2-7; 7 nucleotides align to TRBD1. The CDR3 has 15 amino acids. The germline V gene has CDR1 LGHNA and CDR2 YNFKEQ. V gave up 3 bases and J gave up 0 bases; unmatched junction bases: 5. The CDR3 sequence is CASSHQRDSSYEQYF. The CDR3 nucleotides are TGTGCCAGCAGCCACCAGAGGGACAGCTCCTACGAGCAGTACTTC.

This chain links TRBV7-6 with TRBJ1-1; no clear D. The CDR3 is made up of 13 amino acids. Trimming pared 2 bases from V and 3 bases from J, leaving 7 bases between. Germline CDR1 is SGHVS and CDR2 is FNYEAQ. The CDR3 loop reads CASSLTDDTEAFF. The CDR3 bases are TGTGCCAGCAGCTTAACCGACGACACTGAAGCTTTCTTT.

V and J are TRBV7-9 and TRBJ2-7; D unresolved. CDR1 and CDR2 (germline): SEHNR, FQNEAQ (reference sequence). V was pared by 5 bases and J by 6 bases, with 11 bases between. The CDR3 consists of 12 residues. The CDR3 reads CASSVKQREQYF. The DNA of the CDR3 is TGTGCCAGCAGCGTCAAACAGCGCGAGCAGTACTTC.

This clone was observed once. The rearrangement joins TRBV6-1 to TRBJ1-2; D remains ambiguous. This CDR3 comprises 12 residues. V lost 6 bases and J 3 bases, leaving 8 bases between the germline ends. CDR1 and CDR2 from the germline V gene are MNHNS and SASEGT. The CDR3 reads CASRDFDYGYTF. CDR3 sequence (DNA): TGTGCCAGCAGGGACTTCGACTATGGCTACACCTTC.

The chain has TRBV2 and TRBJ2-3; 7 bases map to TRBD1. CDR1 and CDR2 from the germline V gene are SNHLY and FYNNEI. This CDR3 region has 14 residues. V shed 6 bases, J shed 4 bases, and the junction held 7 bases outside the gene matches. CDR3 DNA sequence: TGTGCCAGCAGGCAGGGGGTTCGGGCAGATACGCAGTATTTT. This gives the protein CASRQGVRADTQYF. The full variable domain, completed using reference TRBV2 and TRBJ2-3, is EPEVTQTPSHQVTQMGQEVILRCVPISNHLYFYWYRQILGQKVEFLVSFYNNEISEKSEIFDDQFSVERPDGSNFTLKIRSTKLEDSAMYFCASRQGVRADTQYFGPGTRLTVL.

The rearrangement uses TRBV9 and TRBJ2-3; maybe TRBD1 (6 bases). The CDR3 totals 14 residues. Trimming removed 5 bases from V and 6 bases from J, with 16 bases in between. Germline lookup yields CDR1 SGDLS and CDR2 YYNGEE. The CDR3 region has the DNA TGTGCCAGCAGTCTAGGGCCCGACAGGGATACGCAGTATTTT. It codes for CASSLGPDRDTQYF. The variable domain in full, completed from reference TRBV9 and TRBJ2-3, reads DSGVTQTPKHLITATGQRVTLRCSPRSGDLSVYWYQQSLDQGLQFLIQYYNGEERAKGNILERFSAQQFPDLHSELNLSSLELGDSALYFCASSLGPDRDTQYFGPGTRLTVL.

The chain carries TRBV6-1 and TRBJ2-1; D assignment may be TRBD1 or TRBD2 (6 bases each). The CDR3 has 12 residues. Looked up from germline, CDR1 is MNHNS and CDR2 is SASEGT. V was shortened by 4 bases and J by 10 bases, with 11 bases between the two germline ends. The CDR3 DNA follows: TGTGCCAGCAGTGGTTACGGGGGCGAGCAGTTCTTC. Its protein product is CASSGYGGEQFF.

The chain couples TRBV25-1 to TRBJ1-2; no clear D gene. This CDR3 is built from 13 residues. The germline V gene encodes CDR1 MGHDK and CDR2 SYGVNS. Trimming took 3 bases from V and 4 from J, leaving 9 bases between them. As DNA, the CDR3 is TGTGCCAGCAGTGATCCCGGGTCCTATGGCTACACCTTC. This codes for CASSDPGSYGYTF.

This rearrangement joins TRBV28 to TRBJ2-7, with a tentative D call TRBD1 (5 bases). V shed 7 bases and J shed 0 bases, with 13 bases lying between them. Germline V gene sequence: CDR1 MDHEN, CDR2 SYDVKM. The CDR3 has 14 residues. The CDR3 DNA follows: TGTGCCAGCACCCTACAGGTCCACTCCTACGAGCAGTACTTC. It encodes CASTLQVHSYEQYF.